Listed here are 28 T cell receptor beta chains from one sample, sequenced in a study of cytomegalovirus exposure and HLA in healthy donors. The PCR had 60 Vbeta and 13 Jbeta primers. Measured with immunoSEQ multiplex PCR; TCRdb has only the in-frame clones, and not every one. The repertoire holds 90,000 to 95,000 clones, with more than 70% as singletons. Sequencing was done on a sample of PBMCs. The receptors were sampled from a male donor in good health and CMV-seropositive.

CDR3: CAISESRAGGQETQYF. CDR3 DNA: TGTGCCATCAGTGAGTCGAGGGCGGGGGGTCAAGAGACCCAGTACTTC. V is TRBV10-3 and J is TRBJ2-5; 8 nucleotides agree with TRBD2. V gave up 0 bases and J gave up 2 bases; unmatched junction bases: 5. This CDR3 has 16 amino acids. Germline CDR1 reads ENHRY; CDR2 reads SYGVKD.

This clone showed up just a few times. This rearrangement joins TRBV19 to TRBJ1-1; D is ambiguous. The germline gives CDR1 LNHDA, CDR2 SQIVND (reference sequence). Trimming took off 7 bases at V and 5 bases at J, with 14 bases between the two ends. The CDR3 covers 13 residues. The CDR3 protein is CASTSPGGTEAFF. CDR3 nucleotides: TGTGCCAGTACCTCCCCAGGCGGGACTGAAGCTTTCTTT.

The count of this clone is one. The chain combines TRBV6-6 with TRBJ2-1, with TRBD2 matching 14 bases. The V gene end was trimmed by 6 bases and the J gene end by 4 bases; junction bases not matched to a gene: 2. The CDR3 is made up of 15 amino acids. CDR1 and CDR2 (germline): MNHNY, SVGAGI (reference sequence). The CDR3 reads CASSGTSGGYNEQFF. For the CDR3, the DNA is TGTGCCAGCAGCGGGACTAGCGGGGGTTACAATGAGCAGTTCTTC.

V and J are TRBV14 and TRBJ2-3; 9 nucleotides align to TRBD2. Germline CDR1 is SGHDN and CDR2 is FVKESK. V dropped 2 bases and J dropped 1; count of bases not matched to a gene: 7. The CDR3 has 17 amino acids. The CDR3 DNA sequence: TGTGCCAGCAGCCAATGGAAAGTAGCGGGGGGCACAGATACGCAGTATTTT. It specifies CASSQWKVAGGTDTQYF.

The chain couples TRBV28 to TRBJ2-7; no reliable D call. V was cut by 5 bases and J by 5 bases, with 16 bases left in between. CDR3 length equals 14 residues. Germline V gives CDR1 MDHEN, CDR2 SYDVKM. CDR3 nucleotides: TGTGCCAGCAGTCCCGAACGGAGCCCCAACGAGCAGTACTTC. Translated: CASSPERSPNEQYF.

This sequence joins TRBV19 and TRBJ2-7, with 9 bases fitting TRBD1. Germline values: CDR1 LNHDA, CDR2 SQIVND (reference sequence). J lost 5 bases, V lost 3 bases, and 5 bases had no gene match. CDR3 length: 14 residues. For the CDR3, the DNA is TGTGCCAGTAGTATCGGGACAGGGCCAAACGAGCAGTACTTC. Its translation is CASSIGTGPNEQYF.

The rearrangement links TRBV30 to TRBJ1-6, with 10 bases lining up with TRBD1. V shed 3 bases, J shed 0 bases, and the junction held 8 bases outside the gene matches. The germline gives CDR1 GTSNPN, CDR2 SVGIG (reference sequence). The CDR3 extends over 18 amino acids. CDR3 in amino acids: CAWRGTGDSSSYNSPLHF. Here the CDR3 DNA reads TGTGCCTGGAGGGGGACAGGGGACAGTAGCTCCTATAATTCACCCCTCCACTTT.

The chain is built from TRBV5-1 and TRBJ1-1; D is undetermined. Trimming removed 5 bases at V and 0 bases at J, with 11 bases between. This CDR3 spans 14 amino acids. The germline V gene encodes CDR1 SGHRS and CDR2 YFSETQ. The CDR3 nucleotides read TGCGCCAGCAGACCAGGTCTGGTGAACACTGAAGCTTTCTTT. This translates into CASRPGLVNTEAFF.

This clone showed up just a few times. This chain connects TRBV5-1 to TRBJ1-2; no reliable D call. Germline CDR1 reads SGHRS; CDR2 reads YFSETQ. The CDR3 is 12 amino acids. V gave up 3 bases and J gave up 3 bases, with 6 bases separating them. The DNA for the CDR3 is TGCGCCAGCAGCTCGGGAGACTATGGCTACACCTTC. It translates to CASSSGDYGYTF.

The rearrangement uses TRBV6-4 and TRBJ1-6; the D gene is possibly TRBD1 (5 bases). The V gene's germline CDR1 is MRHNA and CDR2 SNTAGT. V lost 6 bases, J lost 5 bases, and 8 bases lay in between. CDR3 size: 13 residues. The CDR3 spells CASRAGNNSPLHF. The CDR3 nucleotides read TGTGCCAGCAGGGCAGGGAATAATTCACCCCTCCACTTT.

V gene TRBV7-2 combines with J gene TRBJ2-3; TRBD1 matches 7 bases. Looked up from germline, CDR1 is SGHTA and CDR2 is FQGNSA. Unmatched junction bases numbered 11, after V lost 5 bases and J lost 3 bases. The CDR3 is 16 residues long. CDR3 sequence reads: CASSRRQGDWTDTQYF. DNA of the CDR3: TGTGCCAGCAGCCGCCGACAGGGCGATTGGACAGATACGCAGTATTTT.

V usage is TRBV18 and J usage is TRBJ2-7; the match to TRBD1 covers 7 bases. Losses at the gene ends were 0 bases for V and 4 bases for J; bases not matched to a gene: 9. CDR1 and CDR2 (germline): KGHSH, LQKENI. CDR3 size: 16 residues. This CDR3 reads CASSPPGEIQGYEQYF. CDR3 DNA: TGTGCCAGCTCACCACCGGGAGAAATACAGGGGTACGAGCAGTACTTC.

The rearrangement links TRBV11-2 to TRBJ1-6, with D possibly TRBD1 on 5 matching bases. The germline gives CDR1 SGHAT, CDR2 FQNNGV. Between the trimmed V and J ends, which lost 3 bases and 9 bases, there was a span of 15 bases. This CDR3 contains 15 residues. The CDR3 loop reads CASSFSQGRSSPLHF. The CDR3 DNA reads TGTGCCAGCAGCTTCAGTCAGGGCCGGAGTTCACCCCTCCACTTT.

The chain uses TRBV28 and TRBJ2-5; 7 positions match TRBD2. Germline trimming cut 2 bases from V and 4 bases from J; bases unmatched to any gene: 1. Looked up from germline, CDR1 is MDHEN and CDR2 is SYDVKM. The CDR3 is 13 amino acids. The CDR3 nucleotides are TGTGCCAGCAGTTTAGGCGGGGGAGAGACCCAGTACTTC. It yields the protein CASSLGGGETQYF.

The V call is TRBV28, the J call TRBJ1-4; TRBD1 aligns across 9 bases. Germline V gene data show CDR1 as MDHEN and CDR2 as SYDVKM. With 6 bases clipped from V and 2 bases from J, the junction kept 1 base outside the gene matches. The CDR3 contains 14 residues. The CDR3 nucleotides read TGTGCCAGCAGGACAGGGGGGACTAATGAAAAACTGTTTTTT. This codes for CASRTGGTNEKLFF.

The count of this clone is one. The chain combines TRBV27 with TRBJ1-5; tentative D call: TRBD1 (5 bases). Per the germline V gene, CDR1 is MNHEY and CDR2 is SMNVEV (reference sequence). The CDR3 is made up of 14 amino acids. V was trimmed by 3 bases and J by 2 bases, leaving 8 bases between them. CDR3 sequence reads: CASSLQGGNQPQHF. Here the CDR3 DNA reads TGTGCCAGCAGTTTGCAGGGCGGCAATCAGCCCCAGCATTTT.

The J gene is TRBJ2-7, the V gene TRBV6-1, with TRBD1 as a possible D gene (7 bases). The CDR3 extends over 13 amino acids. V lost 6 bases and J lost 5, with 14 bases in between. The V gene's germline CDR1 is MNHNS and CDR2 SASEGT. The CDR3 loop is CASSGQGGNEQYF. CDR3 coding DNA: TGTGCCAGCAGCGGGCAGGGGGGCAACGAGCAGTACTTC.

The chain links TRBV10-3 to TRBJ2-1, with a weak D call TRBD1 (5 bases). Germline V lookup: CDR1 ENHRY, CDR2 SYGVKD. V lost 6 bases and J lost 8, with 20 bases in between. The CDR3 spans 15 residues. The DNA for the CDR3 is TGTGCCATCAGGCAGACCCAAGGGGCACAGGATGAGCAGTTCTTC. As protein: CAIRQTQGAQDEQFF.

J is TRBJ2-1 and V is TRBV15; the match to TRBD2 covers 13 bases. Germline trimming cut 0 bases from V and 10 bases from J; bases unmatched to any gene: 9. CDR3 length equals 17 residues. Looked up from germline, CDR1 is LNHNV and CDR2 is YYDKDF (reference sequence). In nucleotides, the CDR3 is TGTGCCACCAGCAGAGACCGAGGACTAGCGGGAGTTTTAGAGCAGTTCTTC. It yields the protein CATSRDRGLAGVLEQFF.

This chain joins TRBV6-5 and TRBJ2-3, with D perhaps TRBD2 (6 bases). Germline V gene data show CDR1 as MNHEY and CDR2 as SVGAGI. Trimming cost V 4 bases and J 0 bases, with 8 bases left between them. CDR3 length equals 14 residues. DNA for the CDR3: TGTGCCAGCAGTTGGGGGGAGAGCACAGATACGCAGTATTTT. Residues: CASSWGESTDTQYF.

This chain links TRBV30 with TRBJ1-4; 7 bases agree with TRBD1. Germline V gene sequence: CDR1 GTSNPN, CDR2 SVGIG (reference sequence). V was pared by 3 bases and J by 10 bases, with 14 bases of the junction left unmatched. The CDR3 is 15 amino acids. CDR3 amino acids: CAWRADRVAGGKLFF. For the CDR3, the DNA is TGTGCCTGGAGAGCCGACAGGGTGGCGGGGGGAAAACTGTTTTTT.

The V call is TRBV27, the J call TRBJ2-1, with 16 bases that match TRBD2. Trimming removed 5 bases from V and 15 bases from J; junction bases left unmatched: 7. Germline CDR1 MNHEY, CDR2 SMNVEV (reference sequence). The CDR3 loop spans 14 amino acids. The CDR3 nucleotides read TGTGCCAGCAGTCCCGGGACTAGCGGGAGGGGAACGTTCTTC. This gives the protein CASSPGTSGRGTFF.

This clone has only one observation. V usage is TRBV7-9 and J usage is TRBJ1-4; perhaps TRBD1 as D (5 bases). Germline values: CDR1 SEHNR, CDR2 FQNEAQ (reference sequence). This CDR3 comprises 16 residues. The ends were cut back, 3 bases at V and 0 bases at J, with 11 bases in the middle. CDR3 sequence (DNA): TGTGCCAGCAGCTTGATCTCGGGGGCAACTAATGAAAAACTGTTTTTT. Protein product: CASSLISGATNEKLFF.

The chain combines TRBV6-6 with TRBJ2-2, with D uncertain. The CDR3 is made up of 15 amino acids. Germline V gives CDR1 MNHNY, CDR2 SVGAGI (reference sequence). Trimming took 2 bases from V and 0 from J, leaving 7 bases between them. The CDR3 DNA is TGTGCCAGCAGTTACGGGCAGACGAACACCGGGGAGCTGTTTTTT. It codes for CASSYGQTNTGELFF.

This clone came up a few times. The genes are TRBV6-5 and TRBJ2-3; D ambiguous. CDR1 and CDR2 from the germline V gene are MNHEY and SVGAGI. Trimming removed 3 bases at V and 0 bases at J, with 13 bases between. This CDR3 is 16 amino acids long. CDR3 in DNA: TGTGCCAGCAGTTATCGGGTTTTCTCTAGCACAGATACGCAGTATTTT. This codes for CASSYRVFSSTDTQYF.

The genes are TRBV6-5 and TRBJ1-5, with D maybe TRBD1 (6 bases). The CDR3 length is 13 residues. CDR1 and CDR2 from the germline V gene are MNHEY and SVGAGI. Trimming removed 6 bases from V and 5 bases from J, with 11 bases in between. The DNA of the CDR3 is TGTGCCAGCAGATCCTCAGGGGATCAGCCCCAGCATTTT. It codes for CASRSSGDQPQHF.

The genes are TRBV2 and TRBJ2-2; 7 positions match TRBD2. After removal of 4 bases from V and 8 bases from J, the junction contained 4 bases not matched to a gene. This CDR3 contains 13 residues. The germline V gene encodes CDR1 SNHLY and CDR2 FYNNEI. The CDR3 DNA follows: TGTGCCAGCAGTGTCAGGCGGGAGGGGGAGCTGTTTTTT. This encodes CASSVRREGELFF.

The gene calls are TRBV27 and TRBJ1-6; 9 positions match TRBD1. J gave up 9 bases and V 2 bases, and 17 bases lay outside the gene matches. This CDR3 region has 19 residues. Germline CDR1 reads MNHEY; CDR2 reads SMNVEV (reference sequence). The CDR3, as DNA: TGTGCCAGCAGTTTAGATCCCCTCGCGGGACAGGGCGTTCGTTCACCCCTCCACTTT. Its translation: CASSLDPLAGQGVRSPLHF.